This T cell receptor (beta chain) was observed in a study of PD-1 blockade in mismatch repair-deficient tumors (dated by TCRdb to 2016 to 2017). Regarding the research as a whole: The trial enrolled some 90 consecutive patients with about a dozen mismatch repair-deficient cancer types between September 2013 and 2016, all previously treated and progressing. Tumor-associated T cell clones were tracked in the peripheral blood of patients responding to PD-1 blockade by deep sequencing of TCR CDR3 regions.

Mismatch repair deficiency was established in every enrolled patient by polymerase chain reaction or immunohistochemistry. Three patients who responded to pembrolizumab therapy underwent TCR sequencing. Pembrolizumab PD-1 blockade was prospectively tested in advanced mismatch repair-deficient cancers, regardless of tissue of origin, in the phase II trial. Peripheral blood T cell samples were serially collected before and at multiple times after PD-1 blockade was started. Blood sampling time points were reported as weeks after the first dose of pembrolizumab. The library was generated by the immunoSEQ multiplex PCR assay. TCRdb mirrors the immuneACCESS table, restricted to in-frame sequences. Some clones are absent from its copies; in checked studies, under half trace to an unresolved V gene, and the reason for the others is unknown. The sample has 100,000 to 150,000 clones on record, around 87% of them singletons. Jointly, the top ten make up roughly 14% of the sample.

Ends trimmed: V by 3 bases, J by 6 bases; bases unmatched to a gene: 7. CDR1 is given as MDHEN and CDR2 as SYDVKM, both from the germline V gene. From cysteine to phenylalanine, the CDR3 is 15 amino acids long. CDR3 DNA is the only sequence kept; it has 45 bases, read in frame from the first base. Results and caveats for the whole study, not just this receptor: Tumor-resident clones, often undetectable in blood before treatment, expanded rapidly after pembrolizumab and then contracted, generally before radiologic responses.

With regard to this clone: It lacks a known antigen. Within one base of it there is no much larger clone, and no base qualities were kept.

This sequence uses TRBV28 and TRBJ2-1; TRBD2 fits 8 bases in the junction. The receptor comes from an adult with mismatch repair-deficient cancer. This sample comprised peripheral blood, obtained 44 weeks after starting pembrolizumab. The DNA sequence is as follows: TGTGCCAGCAGTTTTTCGAGCGGGAGATCCAATGAGCAGTTCTTC. Its protein reads: CASSFSSGRSNEQFF.